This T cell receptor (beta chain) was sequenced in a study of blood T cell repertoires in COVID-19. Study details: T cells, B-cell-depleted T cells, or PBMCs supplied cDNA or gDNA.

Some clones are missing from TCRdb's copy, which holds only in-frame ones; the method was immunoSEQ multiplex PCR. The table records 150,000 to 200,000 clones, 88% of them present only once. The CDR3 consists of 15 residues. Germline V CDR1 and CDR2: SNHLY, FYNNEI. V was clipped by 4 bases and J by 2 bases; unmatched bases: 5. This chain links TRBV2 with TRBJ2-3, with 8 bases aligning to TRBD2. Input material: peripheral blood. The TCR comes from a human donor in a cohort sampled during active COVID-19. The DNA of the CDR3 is TGTGCCAGCAGTGGTAGCGGGGCCGTCACAGATACGCAGTATTTT. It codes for CASSGSGAVTDTQYF.